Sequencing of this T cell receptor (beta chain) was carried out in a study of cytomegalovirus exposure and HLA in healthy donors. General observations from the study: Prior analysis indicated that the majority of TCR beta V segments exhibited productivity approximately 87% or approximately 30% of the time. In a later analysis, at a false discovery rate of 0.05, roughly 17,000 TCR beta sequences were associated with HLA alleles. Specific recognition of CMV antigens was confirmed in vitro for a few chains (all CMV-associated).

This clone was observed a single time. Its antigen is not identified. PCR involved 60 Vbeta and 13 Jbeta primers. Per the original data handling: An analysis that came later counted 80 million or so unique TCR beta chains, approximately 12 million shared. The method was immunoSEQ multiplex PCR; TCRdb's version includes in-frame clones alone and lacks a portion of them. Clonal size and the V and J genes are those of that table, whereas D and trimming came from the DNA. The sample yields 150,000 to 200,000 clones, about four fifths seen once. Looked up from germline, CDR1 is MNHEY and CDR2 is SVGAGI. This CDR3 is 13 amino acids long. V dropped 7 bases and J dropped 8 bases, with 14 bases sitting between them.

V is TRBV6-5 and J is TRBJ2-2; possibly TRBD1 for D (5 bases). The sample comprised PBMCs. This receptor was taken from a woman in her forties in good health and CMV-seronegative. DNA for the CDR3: TGTGCCAGCAACCGACAGAACGCTGGGGAGCTGTTTTTT. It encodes CASNRQNAGELFF.